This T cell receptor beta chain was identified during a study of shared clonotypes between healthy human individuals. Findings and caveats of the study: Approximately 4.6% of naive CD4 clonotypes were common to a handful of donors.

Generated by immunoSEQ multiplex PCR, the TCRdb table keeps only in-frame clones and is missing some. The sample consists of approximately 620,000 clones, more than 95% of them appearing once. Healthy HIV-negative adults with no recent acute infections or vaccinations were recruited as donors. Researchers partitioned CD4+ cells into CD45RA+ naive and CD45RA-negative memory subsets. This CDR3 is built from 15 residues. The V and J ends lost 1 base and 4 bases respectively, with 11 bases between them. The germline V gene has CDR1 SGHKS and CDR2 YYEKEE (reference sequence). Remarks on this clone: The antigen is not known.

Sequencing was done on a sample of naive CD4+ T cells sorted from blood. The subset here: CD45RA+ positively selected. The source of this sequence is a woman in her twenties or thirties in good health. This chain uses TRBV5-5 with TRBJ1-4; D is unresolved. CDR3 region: CASSLITANNEKLFF. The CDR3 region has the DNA TGTGCCAGCAGCTTGATTACCGCTAATAATGAAAAACTGTTTTTT.